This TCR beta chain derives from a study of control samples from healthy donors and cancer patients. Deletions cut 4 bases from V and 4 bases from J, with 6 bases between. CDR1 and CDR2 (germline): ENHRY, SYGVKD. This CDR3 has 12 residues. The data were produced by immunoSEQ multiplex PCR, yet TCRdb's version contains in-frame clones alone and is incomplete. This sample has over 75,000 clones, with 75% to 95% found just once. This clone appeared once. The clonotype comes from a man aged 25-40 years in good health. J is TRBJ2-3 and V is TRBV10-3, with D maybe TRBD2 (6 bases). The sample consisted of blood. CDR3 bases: TGTGCCATCAGTGGGGGGGCAGATACGCAGTATTTT. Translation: CAISGGADTQYF.